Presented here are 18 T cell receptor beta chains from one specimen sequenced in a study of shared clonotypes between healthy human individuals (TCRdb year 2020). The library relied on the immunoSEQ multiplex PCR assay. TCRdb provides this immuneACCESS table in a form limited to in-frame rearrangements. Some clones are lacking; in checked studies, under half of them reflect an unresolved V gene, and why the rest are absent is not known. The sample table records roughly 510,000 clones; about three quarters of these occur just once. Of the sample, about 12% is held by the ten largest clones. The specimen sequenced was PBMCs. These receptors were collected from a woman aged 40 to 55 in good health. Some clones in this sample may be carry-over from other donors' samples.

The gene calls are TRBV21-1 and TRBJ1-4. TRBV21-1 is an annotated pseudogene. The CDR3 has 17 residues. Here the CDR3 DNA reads TGTGCCAGCAGCAAAATAATCACCGGTGCAACTAATGAAAAACTGTTTTTT. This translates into CASSKIITGATNEKLFF.

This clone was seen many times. The CDR3 sequence: CASSPGTGRLRAFF. CDR3 sequence (DNA): TGTGCCAGCAGTCCTGGGACAGGGCGGCTGCGCGCTTTCTTT. The chain has TRBV2 and TRBJ1-1, with TRBD1 matching 9 bases. J gave up 11 bases and V 5 bases, and 12 bases lay outside the gene matches. The CDR3 length is 14 residues. In germline, CDR1 is SNHLY, CDR2 FYNNEI.

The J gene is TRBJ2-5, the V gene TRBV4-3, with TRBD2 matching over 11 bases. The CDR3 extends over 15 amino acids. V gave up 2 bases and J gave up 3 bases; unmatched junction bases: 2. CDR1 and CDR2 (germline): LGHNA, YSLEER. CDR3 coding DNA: TGCGCCAGCAGCCAAACACTAGCGGGAGAAGAGACCCAGTACTTC. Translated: CASSQTLAGEETQYF.

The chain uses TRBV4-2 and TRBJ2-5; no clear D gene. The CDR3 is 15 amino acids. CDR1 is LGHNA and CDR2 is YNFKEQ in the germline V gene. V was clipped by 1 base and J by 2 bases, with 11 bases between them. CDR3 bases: TGTGCCAGCAGCCAAGCCGACACGGTACAAGAGACCCAGTACTTC. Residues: CASSQADTVQETQYF.

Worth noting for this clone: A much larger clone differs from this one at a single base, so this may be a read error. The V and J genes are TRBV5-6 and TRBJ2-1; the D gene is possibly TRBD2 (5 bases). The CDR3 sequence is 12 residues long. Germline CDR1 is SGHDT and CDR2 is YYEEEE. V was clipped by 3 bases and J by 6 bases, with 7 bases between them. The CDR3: CASSWTGNEQFF. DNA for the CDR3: TGTGCCAGCAGCTGGACTGGCAATGAGCAGTTCTTC.

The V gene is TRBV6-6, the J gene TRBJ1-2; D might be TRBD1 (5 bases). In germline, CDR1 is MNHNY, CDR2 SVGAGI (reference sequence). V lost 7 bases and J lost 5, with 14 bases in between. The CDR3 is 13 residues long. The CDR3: CASTGNTRYGYTF. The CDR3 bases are TGTGCCAGCACAGGGAATACGCGGTATGGCTACACCTTC.

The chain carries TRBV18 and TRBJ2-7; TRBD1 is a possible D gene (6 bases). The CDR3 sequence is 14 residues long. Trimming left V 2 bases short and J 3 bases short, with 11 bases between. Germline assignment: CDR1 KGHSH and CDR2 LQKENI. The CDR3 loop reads CASSPTGTNYEQYF. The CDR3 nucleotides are TGTGCCAGCTCACCAACCGGGACAAACTACGAGCAGTACTTC.

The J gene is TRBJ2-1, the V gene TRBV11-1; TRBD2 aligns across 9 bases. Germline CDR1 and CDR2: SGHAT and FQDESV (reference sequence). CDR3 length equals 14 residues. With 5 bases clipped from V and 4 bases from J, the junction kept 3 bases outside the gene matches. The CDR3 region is CASSQREVYNEQFF. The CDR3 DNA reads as TGTGCCAGCAGCCAGCGGGAGGTTTACAATGAGCAGTTCTTC.

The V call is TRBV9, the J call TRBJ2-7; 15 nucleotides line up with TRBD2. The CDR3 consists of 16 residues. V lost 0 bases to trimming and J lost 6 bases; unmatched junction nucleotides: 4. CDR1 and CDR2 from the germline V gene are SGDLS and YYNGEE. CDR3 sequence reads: CASSVEGLAGGSEQYF. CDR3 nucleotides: TGTGCCAGCAGCGTAGAAGGACTAGCGGGAGGGTCCGAGCAGTACTTC.

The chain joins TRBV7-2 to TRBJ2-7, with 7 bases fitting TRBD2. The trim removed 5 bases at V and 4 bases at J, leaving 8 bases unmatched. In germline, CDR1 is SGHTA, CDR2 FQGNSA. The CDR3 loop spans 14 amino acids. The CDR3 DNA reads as TGTGCCAGCAGCCTGGGCGGGAGTGGTTACGAGCAGTACTTC. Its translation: CASSLGGSGYEQYF.

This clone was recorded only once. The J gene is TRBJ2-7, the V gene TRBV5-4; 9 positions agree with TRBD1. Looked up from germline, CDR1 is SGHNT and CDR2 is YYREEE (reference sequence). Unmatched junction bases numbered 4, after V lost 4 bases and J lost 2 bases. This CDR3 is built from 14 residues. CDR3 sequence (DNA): TGTGCCAGCAGCGTGGACAGGGGAACCTACGAGCAGTACTTC. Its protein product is CASSVDRGTYEQYF.

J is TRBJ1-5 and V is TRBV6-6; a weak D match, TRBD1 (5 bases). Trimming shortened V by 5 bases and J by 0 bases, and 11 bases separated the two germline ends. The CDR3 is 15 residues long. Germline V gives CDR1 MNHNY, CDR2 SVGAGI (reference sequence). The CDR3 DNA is TGTGCCAGCAGTCAGGGACGGAATAGCAATCAGCCCCAGCATTTT. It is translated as CASSQGRNSNQPQHF.

The CDR3 loop reads CASSLLGHEQYF. CDR3 in DNA: TGCGCCAGCAGCTTACTCGGACACGAGCAGTACTTC. The V gene is TRBV5-1, the J gene TRBJ2-7; D call uncertain. Trimming left V 2 bases short and J 5 bases short, with 8 bases between. CDR1 SGHRS and CDR2 YFSETQ come from the germline V gene. The CDR3 is 12 residues long.

The CDR3 DNA is TGTGCCAGCAGTCCCCCGAGGAACACTGAAGCTTTCTTT. It is translated as CASSPPRNTEAFF. The J gene is TRBJ1-1, the V gene TRBV28; D is unclear. V lost 5 bases and J lost 1, with 8 bases in between. From germline, CDR1 is MDHEN and CDR2 SYDVKM. The CDR3 is 13 residues long. Based on the CDR3 plus reference TRBV28 and TRBJ1-1, the full variable domain is DVKVTQSSRYLVKRTGEKVFLECVQDMDHENMFWYRQDPGLGLRLIYFSYDVKMKEKGDIPEGYSVSREKKERFSLILESASTNQTSMYLCASSPPRNTEAFFGQGTRLTVV.

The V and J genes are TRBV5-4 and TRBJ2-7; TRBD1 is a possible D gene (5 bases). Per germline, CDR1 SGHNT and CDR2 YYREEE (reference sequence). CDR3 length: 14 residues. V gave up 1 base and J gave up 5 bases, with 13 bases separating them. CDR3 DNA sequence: TGTGCCAGCAGCTTGCAGCAGGGTCGCCACGAGCAGTACTTC. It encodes CASSLQQGRHEQYF.

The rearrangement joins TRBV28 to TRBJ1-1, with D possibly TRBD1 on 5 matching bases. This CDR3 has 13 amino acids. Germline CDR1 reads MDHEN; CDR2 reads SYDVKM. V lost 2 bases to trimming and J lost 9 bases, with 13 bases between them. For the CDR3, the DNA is TGTGCCAGCAGTTTAGAGGGGCCGCTAAAAGCTTTCTTT. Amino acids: CASSLEGPLKAFF.

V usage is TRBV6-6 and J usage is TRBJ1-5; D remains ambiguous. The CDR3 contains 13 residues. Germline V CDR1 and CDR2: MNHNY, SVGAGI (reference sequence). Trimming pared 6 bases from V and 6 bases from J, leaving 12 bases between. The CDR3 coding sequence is TGTGCCAGCAGCCAATCAGAGCGTCAGCCCCAGCATTTT. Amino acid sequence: CASSQSERQPQHF.

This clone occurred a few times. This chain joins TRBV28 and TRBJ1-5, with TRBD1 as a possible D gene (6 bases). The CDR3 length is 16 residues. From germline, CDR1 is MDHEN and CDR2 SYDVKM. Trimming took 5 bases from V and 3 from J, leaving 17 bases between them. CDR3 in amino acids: CASSPSTGYANQPQHF. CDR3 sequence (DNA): TGTGCCAGCAGTCCATCTACAGGGTATGCCAATCAGCCCCAGCATTTT.